Below, one TCR beta chain is given with its context. Its antigen is currently not known. No much larger clone exists at a distance of one base, and base qualities are not known. These data originate in a study of T cell responses to AZD1222 COVID-19 vaccine (dated by TCRdb to 2020 to 2023). With respect to the entire study: TCR sequencing was performed for about 240 trial participants, of whom around 200 were given two doses of AZD1222 and some 26 were given two doses of MenACWY control vaccine. Trial participants were enrolled by age into 18-55, 56-69 and 70-plus year subgroups, with around 150, 28 and 57 TCR-sequenced participants respectively.

Paper-wide results and their limitations: Vaccine-associated CD4 TCRs spanned the whole spike protein, with dominant responses in regions 160-218 and 743-854. Participants were mostly white British, with more females than males. The authors suggested clonal diversity may have been underestimated. Because no day 14 peak-response samples were available, repertoires were characterized only after the peak T cell response. Conclusions about previously exposed vaccinees were limited because only six AZD1222 recipients were SARS-CoV-2 seropositive at baseline. In the small 56-69-year group, the increase in depth fell short of significance, most likely because of low power. Spike-specific TCR breadth and depth rose significantly after two AZD1222 doses compared with day 0 and with MenACWY recipients. Reportedly, close to half of the unique spike-specific TCRs recognized epitopes lying outside the regions that are mutated in the B.1.351 and B.1.1.7 variants.

The time point label, read with the paper, signifies: about 28 days (+/-7) after the second vaccine dose. Because spike-specific TCR depth and breadth did not differ between the two schedules, AZD1222 recipients who got a second dose at roughly 4 weeks were pooled with those who got a second dose at roughly 12 weeks. Samples from vaccinated people were obtained from the UK trials COV001 and COV002, which included a single-blind randomized controlled phase 2/3 trial of AZD1222 (ChAdOx1 nCoV-19) in healthy adults. For TCRbeta chain sequencing, PBMC samples from trial participants were taken at day 0 and at day 28 after the second dose. The CDR3 regions of human TCRbeta chains were analyzed by immunosequencing. Under the source paper's analysis protocol: Repertoire TCRs were matched against a reference library of SARS-CoV-2-specific TCRs generated with the MIRA antigen-specificity platform. Breadth was defined as the fraction of unique TCRs that were SARS-CoV-2-associated, and depth was defined as the fraction of total T cells that were SARS-CoV-2-associated. Using the MIRA data, every spike-specific TCR was mapped to the spike region that the TCR reacted to and assigned to either a CD4 or a CD8 class. Log10-transformed breadth and depth values were compared by one-way ANOVA with Sidak's multiple comparisons tests. This is the immuneACCESS table as TCRdb keeps it, with only in-frame sequences that have V and J called. A part of the clones is gone; compared with another copy, unresolved V genes explain less than half, and the rest is unexplained. V, J and clone size are taken as reported in that table, and D and trimming were inferred from the DNA itself. This sample holds 100,000 to 140,000 clones; about 90% were observed only once. Over 7% of the sample lies in the top ten.

Sequencing was performed on peripheral blood, taken 28 days after the second AZD1222 dose. This receptor was obtained from an adult who received the AZD1222 COVID-19 vaccine.

The nucleotide sequence reads as follows: TGTGCCAGCAGCCGGACAGCTAGCAATCAGCCCCAGCATTTT. It specifies CASSRTASNQPQHF. The receptor chain draws on TRBV7-6 and TRBJ1-5; TRBD1 is perhaps the D gene, given 6 matching bases. V is pared back by 5 bases and J by 0 bases, with 8 bases lying between the germline termini. The CDR3 goes from the cysteine to the phenylalanine over 14 residues. The read is trimmed to its CDR3 DNA, 42 bases read in frame from base 1. Reading the germline V gene gives CDR1 SGHVS and CDR2 FNYEAQ.